Listed below are T cell receptor beta chains from one sample, sequenced in a study of response to subunit inactivated influenza vaccine. In TCRdb, the RT-PCR reads were re-called with MiXCR into one record per CDR3 protein. The sample carries 650,000 to 850,000 distinct CDR3 sequences, approximately 15% recorded once. The sequencing used PBMCs from blood, collected approximately 15 days before vaccination. These TCRs come from a man between 50 and 59 years old who received an inactivated influenza vaccine. The CDR3 runs from the conserved cysteine through the conserved F or W. A D gene is named only where the DNA matches it firmly. Expanded clones get a size class; other rows say once, few or many, or leave the size out.

D gene	J gene	clone size	V gene	CDR3 protein	CDR3 DNA
-	TRBJ1-5	-	TRBV20-1	CSVTGGSNQPQHF	TGCAGTGTCACCGGTGGGAGCAATCAGCCCCAGCATTTT
-	TRBJ2-3	-	TRBV7-9	CASDPRNLGTQYF	TGTGCCAGCGACCCCCGGAACCTCGGCACGCAGTATTTT
TRBD1	TRBJ2-2	many	TRBV20-1	CSALDRGRTGELFF	TGCAGTGCTCTGGACAGGGGGCGAACCGGGGAGCTGTTTTTT
TRBD2	TRBJ2-2	few	TRBV20-1	CSAIAGGTNTGELFF	TGCAGTGCGATAGCGGGAGGGACCAACACCGGGGAGCTGTTTTTT
TRBD2	TRBJ2-5	few	TRBV3-1	CASSRPTAGGETQYF	TGTGCCAGCAGCCGTCCGACGGCGGGAGGAGAGACCCAGTACTTC
-	TRBJ2-2	many	TRBV4-3	CASSQALYSGGELFF	TGCGCCAGCAGCCAAGCTCTCTACAGTGGGGGGGAGCTGTTTTTT
-	TRBJ1-6	few	TRBV5-1	CASTDHPTGSYNSPLHF	TGCGCCAGCACCGATCATCCAACAGGGTCCTATAATTCACCCCTCCACTTT
-	TRBJ2-3	few	TRBV25-1	CASSAVTVRDTQYF	TGTGCCAGCAGCGCCGTGACCGTCAGGGATACGCAGTATTTT
TRBD2	TRBJ2-7	few	TRBV6-6	CASSYYEGGREYF	TGTGCCAGCAGTTACTATGAAGGCGGGAGGGAGTACTTC
TRBD2	TRBJ2-7	few	TRBV12-3/TRBV12-4	CASSPPPLLAGGHRSF	TGTGCCAGCAGCCCACCCCCCCTCCTAGCGGGAGGGCACCGATCCTTC
-	TRBJ2-7	-	TRBV23-1	CASSQSIFNQGGEQYF	TGCGCCAGCAGCCAGAGTATCTTCAACCAGGGGGGCGAGCAGTACTTC
TRBD2	TRBJ2-5	few	TRBV28	CASSPWVAGGVRIEETQYF	TGTGCCAGCAGCCCTTGGGTAGCGGGCGGGGTTCGAATAGAAGAGACCCAGTACTTC
TRBD2	TRBJ2-3	-	TRBV3-1	CASSQGPASGGTDTQYF	TGTGCCAGCAGCCAAGGCCCGGCTAGCGGGGGCACAGATACGCAGTATTTT
-	TRBJ2-1	few	TRBV18	CASSPWTIEQFF	TGTGCCAGCTCACCCTGGACTATTGAGCAGTTCTTC
-	TRBJ1-5	many	TRBV9	CASSVGNSNQPQHF	TGTGCCAGCAGCGTAGGAAATAGCAATCAGCCCCAGCATTTT
TRBD2	TRBJ2-1	once	TRBV6-5	CASSYSGTSGGPEQFF	TGTGCCAGCAGTTACTCCGGGACTAGCGGGGGACCTGAGCAGTTCTTC
-	TRBJ2-7	few	TRBV3-1	CASSHRDFTYEQYF	TGTGCCAGCAGCCACCGGGACTTTACCTACGAGCAGTACTTC
-	TRBJ2-7	few	TRBV7-2	CASSGGSPYEQYF	TGTGCCAGCAGTGGGGGGAGCCCCTACGAGCAGTACTTC
TRBD1	TRBJ2-3	-	TRBV3-1	CASSKTGGMNTDTQYF	TGTGCCAGCAGCAAAACAGGGGGCATGAACACAGATACGCAGTATTTT
TRBD2	TRBJ2-1	few	TRBV5-6	CASSIRPSGSYNEQFF	TGTGCCAGCAGCATTCGGCCTAGCGGATCCTACAATGAGCAGTTCTTC
-	TRBJ2-3	few	TRBV10-3	CAISDGGEDTQYF	TGTGCCATCAGTGACGGCGGCGAAGATACGCAGTATTTT
TRBD2	TRBJ2-5	few	TRBV6-1	CASSLLASGGETQYF	TGTGCCAGCAGTCTCCTAGCCTCGGGGGGAGAGACCCAGTACTTC
TRBD2	TRBJ2-7	few	TRBV12-3/TRBV12-4	CASSWTSGEDEQYF	TGTGCCAGCAGTTGGACTAGCGGGGAAGACGAGCAGTACTTC
TRBD1	TRBJ2-4	few	TRBV20-1	CSARTGVAKNIQYF	TGCAGTGCTCGGACAGGGGTGGCCAAAAACATTCAGTACTTC
TRBD2	TRBJ2-3	-	TRBV7-2	CASSLLRHPGGDTQYF	TGTGCCAGCAGCTTATTGCGCCACCCGGGAGGAGATACGCAGTATTTT
-	TRBJ2-5	-	TRBV5-1	CASSFQAPEETQYF	TGCGCCAGCAGCTTTCAGGCGCCGGAGGAGACCCAGTACTTC
-	TRBJ2-2	many	TRBV12-3/TRBV12-4	CASSYTGELFF	TGTGCCAGCAGTTATACCGGGGAGCTGTTTTTT